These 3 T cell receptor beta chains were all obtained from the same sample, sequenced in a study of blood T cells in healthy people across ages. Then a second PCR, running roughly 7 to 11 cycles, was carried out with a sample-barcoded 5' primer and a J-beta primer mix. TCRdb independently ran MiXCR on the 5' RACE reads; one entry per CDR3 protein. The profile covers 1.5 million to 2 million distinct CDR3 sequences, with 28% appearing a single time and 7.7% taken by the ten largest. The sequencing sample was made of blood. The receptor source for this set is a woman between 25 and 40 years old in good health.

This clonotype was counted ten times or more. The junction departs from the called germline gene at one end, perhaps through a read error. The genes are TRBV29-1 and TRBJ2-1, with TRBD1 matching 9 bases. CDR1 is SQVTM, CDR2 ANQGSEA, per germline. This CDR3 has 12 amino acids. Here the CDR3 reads CSLDRGYNEQFF. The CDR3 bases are TGCAGCCTTGACAGGGGGTACAATGAGCAGTTCTTC.

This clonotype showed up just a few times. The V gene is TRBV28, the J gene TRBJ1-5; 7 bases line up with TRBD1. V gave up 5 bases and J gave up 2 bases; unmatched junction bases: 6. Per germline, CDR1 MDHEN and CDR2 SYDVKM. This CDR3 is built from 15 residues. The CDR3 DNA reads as TGTGCCAGCAGTCCCCCTGACAGGGGCAATCAGCCCCAGCATTTT. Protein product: CASSPPDRGNQPQHF. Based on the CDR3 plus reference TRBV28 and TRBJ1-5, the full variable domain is DVKVTQSSRYLVKRTGEKVFLECVQDMDHENMFWYRQDPGLGLRLIYFSYDVKMKEKGDIPEGYSVSREKKERFSLILESASTNQTSMYLCASSPPDRGNQPQHFGDGTRLSIL.

CDR3 sequence reads: CAWSHNYGYTF. The CDR3 DNA is TGTGCCTGGAGCCATAACTATGGCTACACCTTC. V and J are TRBV30 and TRBJ1-2, with D uncertain. Germline V gene lookup returns CDR1 GTSNPN and CDR2 SVGIG (reference sequence). The CDR3 has 11 amino acids. The germline V and J ends were trimmed by 3 bases and 1 base, with 3 bases remaining between them.